The 17 T cell receptor beta chains presented below share a single source sample, sequenced in a study of breast tumors, draining lymph nodes, adjacent tissues (TCRdb year 2016). The method was multiplex PCR. Sequencing relied on an Illumina HiSeq 2000. Clones were called with MiXCR by TCRdb after fastp trimmed the public reads at Q25, and only in-frame beta chains were retained. Identical CDR3 protein sequences are pooled into one entry, listed with their most common genes and DNA. The table for this sample lists about 66,000 distinct CDR3 sequences; roughly 40% of them were counted only once. The ten largest make up approximately 9.1% of the sample. The source material was breast tumor tissue. All receptors derive from a female donor with breast cancer. Some clones in this sample may be carry-over from other donors' samples.

This clonotype was recorded at least ten times. One end of the junction varies from germline; a read error may be responsible. The chain combines TRBV7-2 with TRBJ1-2, with TRBD1 matching over 7 bases. The germline V gene encodes CDR1 SGHTA and CDR2 FQGNSA. The CDR3 extends over 15 amino acids. CDR3 coding DNA: TGTGCCAGCAGCTTCGGGGACAGAAGGCCCTATGGCTACCCCTTC. Its translation is CASSFGDRRPYGYPF. The full variable domain, with the rest looked up from reference TRBV7-2 and TRBJ1-2, is GAGVSQSPSNKVTEKGKDVELRCDPISGHTALYWYRQSLGQGLEFLIYFQGNSAPDKSGLPSDRFSAERTGGSVSTLTIQRTQQEDSAVYLCASSFGDRRPYGYPFGSGTRLTVV.

The CDR3 here is CSARIGGRGTDTQYF. The CDR3 bases are TGCAGTGCTAGAATCGGGGGAAGGGGAACAGATACGCAGTATTTT. This chain joins TRBV20-1 and TRBJ2-3; D possibly corresponds to TRBD2 (6 bases). Per germline, CDR1 DFQATT and CDR2 SNEGSKA (reference sequence). The V and J ends lost 2 bases and 3 bases respectively, with 15 bases between them. The CDR3 covers 15 residues.

The J gene is TRBJ1-5, the V gene TRBV6-5, with 8 bases that match TRBD1. The CDR3 covers 15 residues. The trim removed 8 bases at V and 11 bases at J, leaving 17 bases unmatched. Germline V gene lookup returns CDR1 MNHEY and CDR2 SVGAGI. For the CDR3, the DNA is TGTGCCAGCTCCCCAAGGACAGGGCTCTCCGGGGCCCAGCATTTT. Translating gives CASSPRTGLSGAQHF.

This clonotype was seen repeatedly, ten times or more. The chain couples TRBV4-1 to TRBJ2-2, with D uncertain. The CDR3 consists of 14 residues. V was clipped by 9 bases and J by 2 bases, with 13 bases between them. The germline gives CDR1 MGHRA, CDR2 YSYEKL. CDR3 region: CASTHGFNTGELFF. DNA for the CDR3: TGCGCCAGTACACACGGGTTTAACACCGGGGAGCTGTTTTTT.

The table lists this clonotype with many counts. One base away lies a much larger clone, so this may be a sequencing read error. The rearrangement joins TRBV4-1 to TRBJ1-2; D gene unclear. Trimming removed 1 base from V and 4 bases from J, with 13 bases in between. In germline, CDR1 is MGHRA, CDR2 YSYEKL. The CDR3 loop spans 15 amino acids. CDR3 residues: CASSQGRSRSYGYTF. CDR3 nucleotide sequence: TGCGCCAGCAGCCAAGGACGGTCCAGGAGCTATGGCTACACCTTC.

At least ten counts were recorded for this clonotype. This chain links TRBV9 with TRBJ2-7; the D call may be TRBD1 or TRBD2 (5 bases each). Germline CDR1 and CDR2: SGDLS and YYNGEE. V shed 4 bases and J shed 3 bases, with 17 bases lying between them. The CDR3 is 15 amino acids. CDR3 DNA: TGTGCCAGCAGCAACCGGGACCGGGAAGACTACGAGCAGTACTTC. Translating gives CASSNRDREDYEQYF.

Remarks on this clonotype: This may arise from a read error, as a much more abundant clone is one base away. The chain recombines TRBV6-5 with TRBJ1-2; 7 bases match TRBD1. The CDR3 is 16 residues long. Germline assignment: CDR1 MNHEY and CDR2 SVGAGI. V shed 5 bases, J shed 6 bases, and the junction held 15 bases outside the gene matches. As DNA, the CDR3 is TGTGCCAGCAGTCATATTGTGAGAACAGGGGAGGATGGCTACACCTTC. This gives the protein CASSHIVRTGEDGYTF.

This clonotype came up many times. This chain connects TRBV20-1 to TRBJ2-1, with 7 bases identical to TRBD2. There are 20 residues in the CDR3. Losses at the gene ends were 1 base for V and 5 bases for J; bases not matched to a gene: 23. Germline V lookup: CDR1 DFQATT, CDR2 SNEGSKA (reference sequence). The chain's CDR3 is CSARGLLVPWGLADDNEQFF. The CDR3 coding sequence is TGCAGTGCTAGAGGGCTTTTGGTCCCTTGGGGTCTAGCGGACGACAATGAGCAGTTCTTC.

Note on this clonotype: The junction does not match germline at one end; this may be a read error. This chain uses TRBV7-6 with TRBJ2-3; 9 nucleotides line up with TRBD2. This CDR3 contains 17 residues. Germline CDR1 reads SGHVS; CDR2 reads FNYEAQ. This CDR3 is CASSLVGLAGGRDPQYF. DNA of the CDR3: TGTGCCAGCAGCTTAGTAGGTCTCGCGGGGGGGCGAGATCCGCAGTATTTT.

At least ten counts were recorded for this clonotype. The rearrangement joins TRBV7-6 to TRBJ1-2; weak D call: TRBD1 (6 bases). Trimming took 2 bases from V and 3 from J, leaving 16 bases between them. Per the germline V gene, CDR1 is SGHVS and CDR2 is FNYEAQ. CDR3 length equals 16 residues. Here the CDR3 reads CASSLSSGGGHYGYTF. The DNA of the CDR3 is TGTGCCAGCAGCTTATCCTCAGGCGGGGGGCACTATGGCTACACCTTC.

The chain uses TRBV4-1 and TRBJ1-2; 8 nucleotides align to TRBD2. The better agreement between TRBJ2-1 and the DNA end casts doubt on the J call. The CDR3 is made up of 18 amino acids. Germline CDR1 reads MGHRA; CDR2 reads YSYEKL. The CDR3 here is CASSQDTTGGTPYNEQFF. The CDR3 bases are TGCGCCAGCAGCCAAGATACCACGGGAGGGACCCCCTACAATGAGCAGTTCTTC.

The chain combines TRBV20-1 with TRBJ1-4; 9 positions match TRBD1. The CDR3 length is 16 residues. The V segment lost 5 bases and the J segment 3 bases; nucleotides outside the gene matches: 10. CDR1 and CDR2 (germline): DFQATT, SNEGSKA (reference sequence). The chain's CDR3 is CSAEGQGQGPNEKLFF. CDR3 sequence (DNA): TGCAGTGCTGAAGGCCAGGGACAGGGCCCTAATGAAAAACTGTTTTTT.

The chain links TRBV7-6 to TRBJ1-5; D is undetermined. With 6 bases removed from V and 3 bases from J, the gap between germline ends came to 15 bases. This CDR3 region has 15 residues. Germline V gives CDR1 SGHVS, CDR2 FNYEAQ. CDR3 residues: CASSSYTGDNQPQHF. In DNA, the CDR3 is TGTGCCAGCAGTTCCTACACCGGGGACAATCAGCCCCAGCATTTT.

This rearrangement joins TRBV12-3 or TRBV12-4 to TRBJ2-6; D not certain. Trimming removed 4 bases at V and 4 bases at J, with 11 bases between. This CDR3 contains 15 residues. CDR3 nucleotide sequence: TGTGCCAGCAGTTACCAGGCATTCGGGGCCAACGTCCTGACTTTC. Protein: CASSYQAFGANVLTF.

The gene calls are TRBV10-3 and TRBJ2-1, with 11 bases fitting TRBD2. Per germline, CDR1 ENHRY and CDR2 SYGVKD. The CDR3 is 15 amino acids. The chain's CDR3 is CAHLEGTSGYNEQFF. DNA for the CDR3: TGTGCTCATCTCGAGGGGACTAGCGGATACAATGAGCAGTTCTTC.

The sample holds many counts of this clonotype. V and J are TRBV7-9 and TRBJ2-6; D unresolved. The germline gives CDR1 SEHNR, CDR2 FQNEAQ (reference sequence). V shed 4 bases and J shed 0 bases, with 7 bases lying between them. CDR3 length: 15 residues. The CDR3 loop reads CASSSDYSGANVLTF. The CDR3 region has the DNA TGTGCCAGCAGCTCCGATTACTCTGGGGCCAACGTCCTGACTTTC.

This clonotype was counted many times. This could be a read error, since a much larger clone is one nucleotide away. The chain employs TRBV11-2 and TRBJ2-7; D remains unclear. The V gene's germline CDR1 is SGHAT and CDR2 FQNNGV. V lost 6 bases to trimming and J lost 3 bases, with 18 bases between them. CDR3 length: 15 residues. The CDR3 region has the DNA TGTGCCAGCAGTTCCTACCTGGGTCCCATCTACGAGCAGTACTTC. Translation gives CASSSYLGPIYEQYF.